This TCR beta chain was identified in a study of blood T cell repertoires in COVID-19. Germline V gene sequence: CDR1 DFQATT, CDR2 SNEGSKA (reference sequence). This CDR3 contains 13 residues. Trimming removed 3 bases at V and 2 bases at J, with 9 bases between. Libraries were prepared by immunoSEQ multiplex PCR; TCRdb keeps only in-frame clonotypes and omits some of them. Found here are approximately 300,000 clones, roughly 90% of them singletons; the top ten hold 3.5% to 4.5%. Sequencing was performed on peripheral blood. V and J are TRBV20-1 and TRBJ2-3; D gene ambiguous. The sequence came from a woman aged 50 to 65 with active or convalescent COVID-19. The CDR3: CSASSVLTDTQYF. Written as DNA, the CDR3 is TGCAGTGCTAGTTCGGTCCTCACAGATACGCAGTATTTT.